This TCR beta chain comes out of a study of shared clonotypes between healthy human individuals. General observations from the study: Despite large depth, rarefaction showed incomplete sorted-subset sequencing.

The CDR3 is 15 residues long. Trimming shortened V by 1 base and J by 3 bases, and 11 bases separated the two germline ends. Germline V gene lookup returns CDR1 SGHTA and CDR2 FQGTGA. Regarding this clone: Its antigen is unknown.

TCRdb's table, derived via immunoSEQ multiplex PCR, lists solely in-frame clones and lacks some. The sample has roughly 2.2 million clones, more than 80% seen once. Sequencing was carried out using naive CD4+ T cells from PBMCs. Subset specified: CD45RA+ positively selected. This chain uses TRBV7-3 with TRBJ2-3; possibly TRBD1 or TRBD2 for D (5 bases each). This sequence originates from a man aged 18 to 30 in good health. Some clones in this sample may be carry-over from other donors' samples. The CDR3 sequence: CASSLRGRLTDTQYF. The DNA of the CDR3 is TGTGCCAGCAGCTTAAGGGGGAGATTGACAGATACGCAGTATTTT.